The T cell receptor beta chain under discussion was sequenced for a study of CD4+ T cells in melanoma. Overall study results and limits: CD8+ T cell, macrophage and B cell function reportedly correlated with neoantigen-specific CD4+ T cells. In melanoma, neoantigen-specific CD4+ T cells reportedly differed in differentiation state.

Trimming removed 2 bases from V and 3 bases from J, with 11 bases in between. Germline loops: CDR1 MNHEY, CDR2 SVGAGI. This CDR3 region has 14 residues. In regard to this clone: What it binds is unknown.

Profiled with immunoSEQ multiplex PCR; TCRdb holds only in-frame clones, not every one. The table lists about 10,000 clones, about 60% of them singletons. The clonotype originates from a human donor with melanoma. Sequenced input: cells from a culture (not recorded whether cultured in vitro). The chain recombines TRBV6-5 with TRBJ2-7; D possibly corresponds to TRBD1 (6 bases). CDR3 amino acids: CASSYTGQYYEQYF. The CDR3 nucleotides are TGTGCCAGCAGTTACACTGGACAGTACTACGAGCAGTACTTC.